The clone carrying this T cell receptor (beta chain) was picked up a small number of times. Its antigen is not known. TCRdb analysed the RACE reads with MiXCR anew, one entry per CDR3 protein. The table lists roughly 250,000 distinct CDR3 sequences, more than 6.5% of them singletons. Trimming pared 4 bases from V and 2 bases from J, leaving 3 bases between. Per the germline V gene, CDR1 is SQVTM and CDR2 is ANQGSEA. CDR3 size: 11 residues. Time point noted: pre-sensitization, week 0. The treatment here: therapeutic diphenylcyclopropenone sensitization with weekly scalp DPC. The data were taken from a study of human T cells and chemical hapten exposure. In the study overall: Mostly female, the patients presented with alopecia areata, totalis or universalis.

Study findings and constraints: Sensitization with DPC brought no change to TCRs above 1 in 1000 in frequency.

The receptor was isolated from a woman in her thirties or forties with alopecia areata. Some clones in this sample may be carry-over from other donors' samples. The chain employs TRBV29-1 and TRBJ2-1; D not certain. This specimen consisted of whole blood, obtained in connection with sensitization to the hapten diphenylcyclopropenone (DPC). Here the CDR3 DNA reads TGCAGCGTTGGGGCCTACAATGAGCAGTTCTTC. Its translation: CSVGAYNEQFF.